Below are 15 T cell receptor beta chains sequenced from a single sample in a study. TCRdb re-called the 5' RACE reads through MiXCR, storing one row per CDR3 protein. The sample consists of 10,000 to 15,000 distinct CDR3 sequences, less than 25% of them appearing once. The sequencing input was naive CD4+ T cells sorted from blood. Subset here: naive CD4+ T cells, CD4+CD45RA+CD25-. These TCRs come from a female donor with breast cancer.

This clonotype was recorded at least ten times. The chain has TRBV12-5 and TRBJ1-1; 7 bases map to TRBD1. This CDR3 region has 17 residues. Germline CDR1 LGHNT, CDR2 FRNRAP. With 1 base clipped from V and 0 bases from J, the junction kept 8 bases outside the gene matches. The CDR3 protein is CASGLGPGGGLNTEAFF. The CDR3 region has the DNA TGTGCTAGTGGTTTGGGCCCAGGAGGGGGCCTGAACACTGAAGCTTTCTTT.

The rearrangement joins TRBV5-6 to TRBJ2-7, with a tentative D call TRBD1 (6 bases). CDR3 length: 14 residues. Germline CDR1 reads SGHDT; CDR2 reads YYEEEE. The V and J ends lost 3 bases and 0 bases respectively, with 10 bases between them. The CDR3 protein is CASSWDTISYEQYF. The CDR3 DNA reads as TGTGCCAGCAGCTGGGACACCATCTCCTACGAGCAGTACTTC.

Many counts were recorded for this clonotype. The J gene is TRBJ2-7, the V gene TRBV5-1, with D possibly matching TRBD2 (6 bases). The CDR3 is made up of 13 amino acids. V dropped 3 bases and J dropped 4 bases, with 11 bases sitting between them. CDR1 is SGHRS and CDR2 is YFSETQ in the germline V gene. CDR3 sequence (DNA): TGCGCCAGCAGCTCTTTGGGGACTTACGAGCAGTACTTC. The encoded protein is CASSSLGTYEQYF.

This clonotype occurred many times. Since a much larger clone is just one base distant, this may be a read error. This sequence joins TRBV4-1 and TRBJ2-1, with TRBD2 matching 11 bases. The CDR3 runs 15 residues. With 4 bases clipped from V and 2 bases from J, the junction kept 1 base outside the gene matches. CDR1 and CDR2 from the germline V gene are MGHRA and YSYEKL. Here the CDR3 reads CASSLAGGTYNEQFF. The CDR3, as DNA: TGCGCCAGCAGCCTAGCGGGAGGGACCTACAATGAGCAGTTCTTC.

The rearrangement links TRBV12-3 or TRBV12-4 to TRBJ2-7; TRBD1 might be the D (5 bases). V was clipped by 3 bases and J by 2 bases, with 11 bases between them. The CDR3 runs 14 residues. The CDR3 sequence is CASSLGLSPYEQYF. CDR3 DNA: TGTGCCAGCAGTTTGGGGCTCTCTCCCTACGAGCAGTACTTC.

In its sample, this clonotype is medium-sized. The chain has TRBV24-1 and TRBJ2-1, with 11 bases matching TRBD2. CDR1 is KGHDR and CDR2 is SFDVKD in the germline V gene. Unmatched junction bases numbered 2, after V lost 4 bases and J lost 7 bases. The length of the CDR3 is 14 residues. CDR3 in DNA: TGTGCCACCAGTGACCCTAGCGGGAGGAATGAGCAGTTCTTC. Amino acid sequence: CATSDPSGRNEQFF.

In this sample, this clonotype turned up many times. The gene calls are TRBV20-1 and TRBJ2-7; D is perhaps TRBD1 or TRBD2 (5 bases each). Germline V gene sequence: CDR1 DFQATT, CDR2 SNEGSKA (reference sequence). Trimming cost V 3 bases and J 0 bases, with 12 bases left between them. The CDR3 covers 14 residues. CDR3 in amino acids: CSARGGGLSYEQYF. The CDR3 DNA follows: TGCAGTGCTAGGGGTGGGGGTCTCTCCTACGAGCAGTACTTC.

This clonotype was found many times. One end of the junction fails to match germline, which may point to a read error. The genes are TRBV20-1 and TRBJ1-1; 9 nucleotides align to TRBD1. The germline V gene encodes CDR1 DFQATT and CDR2 SNEGSKA (reference sequence). The CDR3 consists of 18 residues. CDR3 region: CSAPGQGKWRGLKTEAFF. The CDR3 DNA follows: TGCAGTGCCCCGGGACAGGGAAAGTGGCGAGGTTTGAAGACTGAAGCTTTCTTT.

As for this clonotype: Just one base apart from a much larger clone, this may be a read error. This sequence joins TRBV7-3 and TRBJ2-7, with TRBD2 as a possible D gene (6 bases). Deletions cut 2 bases from V and 2 bases from J, with 16 bases between. The CDR3 covers 16 residues. CDR1 and CDR2 (germline): SGHTA, FQGTGA. The CDR3: CASSLGGSRSPYEQYF. CDR3 sequence (DNA): TGTGCCAGCAGCTTAGGAGGGAGCAGGAGCCCCTACGAGCAGTACTTC.

By share of the sample, this clonotype is medium-sized. The chain has TRBV7-2 and TRBJ2-4, with D possibly matching TRBD2 (6 bases). Germline assignment: CDR1 SGHTA and CDR2 FQGNSA. CDR3 size: 15 residues. V lost 3 bases and J lost 7, with 16 bases in between. The CDR3 DNA sequence: TGTGCCAGCAGCTTTAGTTCTAGCGAGGGGAACATTCAGTACTTC. It translates to CASSFSSSEGNIQYF. Filled out from reference TRBV7-2 and TRBJ2-4, the complete variable domain reads GAGVSQSPSNKVTEKGKDVELRCDPISGHTALYWYRQSLGQGLEFLIYFQGNSAPDKSGLPSDRFSAERTGGSVSTLTIQRTQQEDSAVYLCASSFSSSEGNIQYFGAGTRLSVL.

This clonotype is medium-sized by share. V and J are TRBV3-1 and TRBJ2-1, with 10 positions matching TRBD2. Germline CDR1 is LGHDT and CDR2 is YNNKEL (reference sequence). The junction had 6 bases not matched to a gene; V was cut back by 0 bases and J by 1 base. The CDR3 is made up of 18 amino acids. The CDR3 reads CASSQDETSGFSYNEQFF. CDR3 nucleotide sequence: TGTGCCAGCAGCCAAGATGAGACTAGCGGGTTTTCCTACAATGAGCAGTTCTTC.

This clonotype was observed at least ten times. The chain combines TRBV5-5 with TRBJ2-7; 7 bases align to TRBD1. V shed 8 bases and J 3 bases; nucleotides not matched to a gene: 11. There are 14 residues in the CDR3. Germline assignment: CDR1 SGHKS and CDR2 YYEKEE (reference sequence). Here the CDR3 reads CASQIRDSFYEQYF. CDR3 nucleotide sequence: TGTGCCAGTCAAATCCGGGACAGCTTCTACGAGCAGTACTTC.

This clonotype showed up just a few times. A much larger clonotype is one base distant, so this may be a read error. The missing conserved phenylalanine or tryptophan at the end of this CDR3 makes a read error likely. V usage is TRBV6-5 and J usage is TRBJ1-4, with 11 bases that match TRBD1. This CDR3 is built from 14 residues. In germline, CDR1 is MNHEY, CDR2 SVGAGI. V gave up 6 bases and J gave up 7 bases; unmatched junction bases: 4. The CDR3 bases are TGTGCCAGCAGGCCCGGGACAGGGGGTGAAAAACTGTTTTCT. It specifies CASRPGTGGEKLFS.

This clonotype is labeled medium-sized. The chain combines TRBV5-1 with TRBJ2-3; D is unresolved. The germline V and J ends were trimmed by 2 bases and 2 bases, with 6 bases remaining between them. This CDR3 has 13 amino acids. Germline values: CDR1 SGHRS, CDR2 YFSETQ. The CDR3 DNA is TGCGCCAGCAGCTTTCGGCCCACAGATACGCAGTATTTT. Translating gives CASSFRPTDTQYF.

With regard to this clonotype: A much bigger clone sits one base away, suggesting this may be a read error. The chain combines TRBV13 with TRBJ2-1; TRBD2 aligns across 14 bases. The CDR3 covers 18 residues. V was clipped by 8 bases and J by 10 bases; unmatched bases: 19. Looked up from germline, CDR1 is PRHDT and CDR2 is FYEKMQ (reference sequence). In nucleotides, the CDR3 is TGTGCCAGCGCCCCCCCCGGACTAGCGGGAGGAGGGGGGTTGGAGCAGTTCTTC. Translation gives CASAPPGLAGGGGLEQFF.